This TCR beta chain stems from a study of cytomegalovirus exposure and HLA in healthy donors. Findings of the study overall: Earlier analysis found most TCR beta V segments productive about 87% or about 30% of the time. An observed cluster of highly shared sequence variants was recorded as a likely sequencing artifact. Rarity marked most TCR sequences, yet some public TCRs occurred in many donors.

V lost 2 bases, J lost 0 bases, and 6 bases lay in between. CDR1 and CDR2 from the germline V gene are SGHKS and YYEKEE (reference sequence). This CDR3 spans 15 amino acids. This clone appeared a few times. Its antigen is undetermined. PCR involved 60 Vbeta and 13 Jbeta primers. How the authors handled the data: In a later analysis, roughly 10 million of 83 million or so unique beta chains occurred in at least two donors. The data were produced by immunoSEQ multiplex PCR, yet TCRdb's version contains in-frame clones alone and is incomplete. The D gene and trimming were derived from the DNA, and the V and J assignments and clone size from that table. Of approximately 160,000 clones listed, roughly 79% are singletons.

The receptor was derived from a woman aged 45 to 65 in good health and CMV-seropositive. The chain uses TRBV5-5 and TRBJ1-6, with unresolved D. The sequencing input was PBMCs. CDR3 nucleotides: TGTGCCAGCAGCTTATCGAGCTCCTATAATTCACCCCTCCACTTT. It yields the protein CASSLSSSYNSPLHF.